A selection of T cell receptor beta chains follows, all from one sample in a study of T cell responses to AZD1222 COVID-19 vaccine. Assay: immunoSEQ multiplex PCR; the TCRdb copy retains only in-frame clones and omits some. In the table there are under 130,000 clones, 92% of which are singletons. The material sequenced was peripheral blood, taken on day 0 of AZD1222 vaccination. The source of these receptors is an adult in good health. Both conserved end residues are part of each CDR3. The order of the fields is CDR3 length, V gene, clone size, J gene, D gene, CDR3 protein, CDR3 DNA. A D gene is named only where the DNA matches it firmly. Expanded clones are given a class, and other clones once, few, many or no size at all.

length: 14
V: TRBV6-5
size: -
J: TRBJ2-5
D: TRBD2
CDR3: CASRLAGSQETQYF
DNA: TGTGCCAGCAGATTAGCGGGATCACAAGAGACCCAGTACTTC

length: 14
V: TRBV5-1
size: -
J: TRBJ1-1
D: TRBD1
CDR3: CASSLRQGGTEAFF
DNA: TGCGCCAGCAGCTTGAGACAGGGGGGGACTGAAGCTTTCTTT

length: 17
V: TRBV7-3
size: -
J: TRBJ2-3
D: TRBD2
CDR3: CASSQTLSGRGADTQYF
DNA: TGTGCCAGCAGCCAGACTCTGAGCGGGAGGGGGGCTGATACGCAGTATTTT

length: 13
V: TRBV11-2
size: -
J: TRBJ1-1
D: -
CDR3: CASSLVLNAEAFF
DNA: TGTGCCAGCAGCTTAGTATTAAATGCTGAAGCTTTCTTT

length: 13
V: TRBV19
size: -
J: TRBJ1-5
D: TRBD1
CDR3: CASSTQGAKPQHF
DNA: TGTGCCAGTAGTACACAGGGGGCGAAGCCCCAGCATTTT

length: 12
V: TRBV7-9
size: -
J: TRBJ2-5
D: -
CDR3: CASSLVTETQYF
DNA: TGTGCCAGCAGCTTAGTAACGGAGACCCAGTACTTC

length: 15
V: TRBV19
size: -
J: TRBJ1-4
D: -
CDR3: CASQSSRAENEKLFF
DNA: TGTGCCAGCCAGTCTAGTAGGGCCGAAAATGAAAAACTGTTTTTT

length: 14
V: TRBV5-1
size: -
J: TRBJ1-1
D: TRBD1
CDR3: CASSRGTGGDEAFF
DNA: TGCGCCAGCAGCCGCGGGACAGGGGGCGATGAAGCTTTCTTT

length: 14
V: TRBV19
size: -
J: TRBJ1-2
D: TRBD1
CDR3: CASSIRTGRNGYTF
DNA: TGTGCCAGCAGTATTAGGACAGGCCGAAATGGCTACACCTTC

length: 14
V: TRBV28
size: -
J: TRBJ2-7
D: TRBD2
CDR3: CASSLASGPYEQYF
DNA: TGTGCCAGCAGTTTAGCTAGCGGGCCCTACGAGCAGTACTTC

length: 15
V: TRBV10-3
size: few
J: TRBJ1-5
D: -
CDR3: CAIRGAERDDQPQHF
DNA: TGTGCCATCAGGGGGGCGGAACGGGATGATCAGCCCCAGCATTTT

length: 13
V: TRBV7-3
size: -
J: TRBJ2-5
D: -
CDR3: CASSLSNWETQYF
DNA: TGTGCCAGCAGCTTAAGTAACTGGGAGACCCAGTACTTC

length: 15
V: TRBV28
size: -
J: TRBJ1-6
D: -
CDR3: CASSLTGQGGSPLHF
DNA: TGTGCCAGCAGTTTAACGGGCCAAGGGGGTTCACCCCTCCACTTT

length: 16
V: TRBV13
size: -
J: TRBJ2-2
D: TRBD2
CDR3: CASSVTSGFDTGELFF
DNA: TGTGCCAGCAGCGTGACTAGCGGCTTTGACACCGGGGAGCTGTTTTTT

length: 11
V: TRBV20-1
size: -
J: TRBJ2-3
D: -
CDR3: CSATVPGTQYF
DNA: TGCAGTGCTACTGTGCCGGGTACGCAGTATTTT

length: 13
V: TRBV6-4
size: -
J: TRBJ1-1
D: TRBD1
CDR3: CASSQQGSTEAFF
DNA: TGTGCCAGCAGCCAACAGGGGAGCACTGAAGCTTTCTTT

length: 15
V: TRBV6-5
size: -
J: TRBJ1-4
D: TRBD1
CDR3: CASSTDRGGNEKLFF
DNA: TGTGCCAGCAGTACCGACAGGGGAGGCAATGAAAAACTGTTTTTT

length: 16
V: TRBV12-5
size: -
J: TRBJ1-4
D: -
CDR3: CASGLKRTASIEKLFF
DNA: TGTGCTAGTGGTTTGAAACGGACGGCCTCAATTGAAAAACTGTTTTTT

length: 13
V: TRBV5-8
size: -
J: TRBJ1-2
D: -
CDR3: CASSLGAGYGYTF
DNA: TGTGCCAGCAGCTTGGGGGCAGGGTATGGCTACACCTTC

length: 14
V: TRBV12-5
size: -
J: TRBJ1-4
D: -
CDR3: CASGLGQVGEKLFF
DNA: TGTGCTAGTGGTTTGGGACAGGTTGGAGAAAAACTGTTTTTT

length: 14
V: TRBV7-3
size: -
J: TRBJ2-2
D: -
CDR3: CASSLQGLAGELFF
DNA: TGTGCCAGCAGCCTCCAGGGGTTAGCCGGGGAGCTGTTTTTT

length: 14
V: TRBV6-5
size: -
J: TRBJ1-1
D: -
CDR3: CASTQAYGGTEAFF
DNA: TGTGCCAGCACCCAGGCCTACGGGGGAACTGAAGCTTTCTTT

length: 14
V: TRBV7-3
size: -
J: TRBJ2-5
D: -
CDR3: CASSLLGGGETQYF
DNA: TGTGCCAGCAGCTTACTAGGGGGAGGTGAGACCCAGTACTTC

length: 14
V: TRBV5-1
size: -
J: TRBJ2-5
D: TRBD2
CDR3: CASSRWAGGETQYF
DNA: TGCGCCAGCAGCCGGTGGGCGGGAGGAGAGACCCAGTACTTC